Below are 8 T cell receptor beta chains sequenced from a single sample in a study of identical twins. TCRdb processed the 5' RACE reads anew with MiXCR; each CDR3 protein has one entry. The sample holds some 1,700,000 distinct CDR3 sequences, under 35% seen once. Sequencing was performed on cord blood. These receptors were taken from a newborn girl in good health.

The chain employs TRBV20-1 and TRBJ2-7; 8 bases line up with TRBD1. CDR3 length: 12 residues. The V gene end was trimmed by 4 bases and the J gene end by 4 bases; junction bases not matched to a gene: 3. Germline lookup yields CDR1 DFQATT and CDR2 SNEGSKA (reference sequence). The CDR3 reads CSATRGLYEQYF. The CDR3 nucleotides read TGCAGTGCTACCAGGGGGCTTTACGAGCAGTACTTC.

This clonotype was found once. Given a much more abundant clone one base away, this may be a read error. The chain is built from TRBV27 and TRBJ2-5; 12 nucleotides line up with TRBD1. Per germline, CDR1 MNHEY and CDR2 SMNVEV (reference sequence). The trim removed 2 bases at V and 11 bases at J, leaving 12 bases unmatched. CDR3 length: 16 residues. CDR3 amino acids: CASSLVGTGGYNEQYF. The CDR3 region has the DNA TGTGCCAGCAGTTTAGTAGGGACAGGGGGCTACAATGAGCAGTACTTC.

The V call is TRBV5-1, the J call TRBJ2-7; no clear D. CDR1 and CDR2 (germline): SGHRS, YFSETQ. The CDR3 is 16 amino acids. Trimming stripped 5 bases from V and 3 bases from J, with 21 bases between. The CDR3 sequence is CASSPGQGPIDYEQYF. The CDR3 region has the DNA TGCGCCAGCAGTCCCGGCCAAGGGCCTATCGACTACGAGCAGTACTTC. The full variable domain, completed using reference TRBV5-1 and TRBJ2-7, is KAGVTQTPRYLIKTRGQQVTLSCSPISGHRSVSWYQQTPGQGLQFLFEYFSETQRNKGNFPGRFSGRQFSNSRSEMNVSTLELGDSALYLCASSPGQGPIDYEQYFGPGTRLTVT.

The J gene is TRBJ1-2, the V gene TRBV20-1, with D hard to call. Trimming took off 4 bases at V and 1 base at J, with 7 bases between the two ends. This CDR3 spans 12 amino acids. The germline gives CDR1 DFQATT, CDR2 SNEGSKA (reference sequence). The CDR3 here is CSAKAVNYGYTF. For the CDR3, the DNA is TGCAGTGCTAAAGCCGTTAACTATGGCTACACCTTC.

This clonotype was observed a handful of times. CDR3 nucleotides: TGCAGTGCTAGAACAGGGACTAGCGGGAAGGGTGAGCAGTTCTTC. This translates into CSARTGTSGKGEQFF. The V and J genes are TRBV20-1 and TRBJ2-1; 13 nucleotides match TRBD2. Looked up from germline, CDR1 is DFQATT and CDR2 is SNEGSKA (reference sequence). V shed 2 bases and J 9 bases; nucleotides not matched to a gene: 7. CDR3 length equals 15 residues.

This clonotype was observed at least ten times. The junction differs from germline at one of its ends, possibly a read error. This chain joins TRBV6-6 and TRBJ2-3, with unresolved D. Germline CDR1 and CDR2: MNHNY and SVGAGI (reference sequence). The CDR3 covers 13 residues. The CDR3 protein is CASSQVSRDTQYF. The CDR3, as DNA: TGTGCCAGCAGTCAGGTTAGCAGAGATACGCAGTATTTT.

This clonotype was seen more than once but under ten times. J is TRBJ2-3 and V is TRBV24-1, with D possibly called TRBD1 or TRBD2 (5 bases each). The germline V gene encodes CDR1 KGHDR and CDR2 SFDVKD. The CDR3 sequence is 14 residues long. V lost 7 bases to trimming and J lost 3 bases, with 13 bases between them. CDR3 sequence reads: CATSRDPITDTQYF. Written as DNA, the CDR3 is TGTGCCACCAGCAGGGACCCGATTACAGATACGCAGTATTTT.

For this clonotype: It may be a read error: a sequence one base away is much more abundant. The chain employs TRBV12-3 or TRBV12-4 and TRBJ2-1, with D unclear. This CDR3 has 12 amino acids. V lost 3 bases and J lost 6, with 6 bases in between. CDR3 nucleotides: TGTGCCAGCAGTTTCTGTCCCAATGAGCAGTTCTTC. Residues: CASSFCPNEQFF.